A selection of T cell receptor beta chains follows, all from one sample in a study of T cell changes during pregnancy in multiple sclerosis. Assay: immunoSEQ multiplex PCR; the TCRdb copy retains only in-frame clones and omits some. In the table there are about 43,000 clones, 85% to 90% of which are singletons. The sequencing used peripheral blood, collected in the second trimester of pregnancy. Source of these receptors: a female donor in good health, enrolled as a control in a pregnancy study. Both conserved end residues are part of each CDR3. D genes are given only for firm matches. Some rows mark clone size as missing; the rest say once, few, many or name a class of expanded clone.

TRBJ2-3 | - | TRBV6-5 | - | TGTGCCAGCAGTGAGGACTACACAGATACGCAGTATTTT | CASSEDYTDTQYF
TRBJ2-7 | TRBD1 | TRBV5-1 | - | TGCGCCAGCAGCCCCGGACAGGGTAACTACGAGCAGTACTTC | CASSPGQGNYEQYF
TRBJ2-7 | TRBD2 | TRBV6-5 | - | TGTGCCAGCGGGAGGGGACCCGAGCAGTACTTC | CASGRGPEQYF
TRBJ2-2 | - | TRBV2 | - | TGTGCCAGCAGTGACCCTGCGAACACCGGGGAGCTGTTTTTT | CASSDPANTGELFF
TRBJ1-2 | TRBD1 | TRBV5-5 | - | TGTGCCAGCAGCTCCACAGGGGACTATGGCTACACCTTC | CASSSTGDYGYTF
TRBJ2-6 | TRBD1 | TRBV4-1 | - | TGCGCCAGCAGCCAAGATCCGGGACAGACTTTCTCTGGGGCCAACGTCCTGACTTTC | CASSQDPGQTFSGANVLTF
TRBJ2-5 | TRBD1 | TRBV19 | - | TGTGCCAGTAGCACAGACAGGGAAGAGACCCAGTACTTC | CASSTDREETQYF
TRBJ2-7 | - | TRBV19 | - | TGTGCCAGTAGTATAGACGAGCTTCATTCCTACGAGCAGTACTTC | CASSIDELHSYEQYF
TRBJ2-3 | TRBD1 | TRBV7-7 | - | TGTGCTAGCAGCTTCGGACAGGGTTTGTACACGCAGTATTTT | CASSFGQGLYTQYF
TRBJ1-2 | TRBD1 | TRBV10-3 | - | TGTGCCATCAGTGGAAACACAGGGGGGACGAACTATGGCTACACCTTC | CAISGNTGGTNYGYTF
TRBJ1-5 | TRBD1 | TRBV27 | - | TGTGCCAGCAGGGGGACAGGCAACAATCAGCCCCAGCATTTT | CASRGTGNNQPQHF
TRBJ2-1 | - | TRBV4-1 | - | TGCGCCAGCAGCCAAGGAATTAGCGCAAACAATGAGCAGTTCTTC | CASSQGISANNEQFF
TRBJ2-4 | - | TRBV25-1 | - | TGTGCCAGCAGCTCCCTTTATGTCGGACTAGCCAAAAACATTCAGTACTTC | CASSSLYVGLAKNIQYF
TRBJ1-4 | TRBD1 | TRBV30 | - | TGTGCCTGGGGGACAGGGATTACAACTAATGAAAAACTGTTTTTT | CAWGTGITTNEKLFF
TRBJ1-1 | - | TRBV5-1 | - | TGCGCCAGCAGCTTTAACGGGGAGATGGACACTGAAGCTTTCTTT | CASSFNGEMDTEAFF
TRBJ2-7 | - | TRBV10-3 | - | TGTGCCATCAGATCACGGGGTACCTACGAGCAGTACTTC | CAIRSRGTYEQYF
TRBJ1-1 | - | TRBV25-1 | - | TGTGCCACTGAGGGGGGGTGGACGACTGAAGCTTTCTTT | CATEGGWTTEAFF
TRBJ2-5 | TRBD1 | TRBV6-1 | - | TGTGCCAGCAGTGAGGGACAGGGGCTGGGGGAGACCCAGTACTTC | CASSEGQGLGETQYF
TRBJ2-7 | TRBD1 | TRBV4-3 | - | TGCGCCAGCAGCCGAAAGGACAGGGTTGGCGAGCAGTACTTC | CASSRKDRVGEQYF
TRBJ1-1 | - | TRBV29-1 | few | TGCAGCGTTGTGAGGGTGACGGATACTGAAGCTTTCTTT | CSVVRVTDTEAFF
TRBJ1-2 | TRBD1 | TRBV28 | - | TGTGCCAGCAGTTTCGGGACAGGGGGTACTAACTATGGCTACACCTTC | CASSFGTGGTNYGYTF
TRBJ2-2 | - | TRBV12-2 | once | TGTGCAAGTCGCCCCGGACTAGCGGAGGGAGGCGGGGAGCTGTTTTTT | CASRPGLAEGGGELFF
TRBJ1-3 | TRBD1 | TRBV6-1 | - | TGTGCCAGCAGGTGGGACAGTTACTCTGGAAACACCATATATTTT | CASRWDSYSGNTIYF
TRBJ2-2 | TRBD1 | TRBV2 | - | TGTGCCAGCAGGAGACAGGGGAAGATCACCGGGGAGCTGTTTTTT | CASRRQGKITGELFF
TRBJ2-3 | TRBD2 | TRBV5-4 | - | TGTGCCAGCAGGCAGATCCCCTTCACTAGCGGGGAGGCAGATACGCAGTATTTT | CASRQIPFTSGEADTQYF
TRBJ2-7 | - | TRBV13 | - | TGTGCCAGCAGCTTCCGGGGAACCTACGAGCAGTACTTC | CASSFRGTYEQYF
TRBJ2-2 | - | TRBV18 | - | TGTGCCAGCTCAATCAGGTTCGGGGAGCTGTTTTTT | CASSIRFGELFF
TRBJ1-2 | - | TRBV5-5 | - | TGTGCCAGCAGCTTCCCCCCACTCCAGGGGTGGGCTAACTATGGCTACACCTTC | CASSFPPLQGWANYGYTF
TRBJ1-5 | - | TRBV9 | - | TGTGCCAGCAGCCTAACGGGTAATCAGCCCCAGCATTTT | CASSLTGNQPQHF
TRBJ2-7 | TRBD1 | TRBV15 | once | TGTGCCACCAGCCGGGACAGACAATACGAGCAGTACTTC | CATSRDRQYEQYF
TRBJ1-2 | TRBD1 | TRBV30 | - | TGTGCCTGGAGTACCCGGGACAGGGGATGGTATGGCTACACCTTC | CAWSTRDRGWYGYTF
TRBJ1-6 | - | TRBV30 | - | TGTGCCTGGACCCATTTCGACCAGCGTATAATTGGACCCCTCCACTTT | CAWTHFDQRIIGPLHF
TRBJ1-1 | - | TRBV6-5 | - | TGTGCCAGCAGGAGGCGGACTGAAGCTTTCTTT | CASRRRTEAFF
TRBJ1-2 | TRBD1 | TRBV11-3 | - | TGTGCCAGCAGCTTAGGACAGGGGAGGGATGGCTACACCTTC | CASSLGQGRDGYTF
TRBJ2-1 | - | TRBV19 | - | TGTGCCAGTAGTATAGATTTCCGGGATCGCCCCTACAATGAGCAGTTCTTC | CASSIDFRDRPYNEQFF
TRBJ1-2 | - | TRBV6-6 | - | TGTGCCAGCAGTGACAGGACTCCCTATGGCTACACCTTC | CASSDRTPYGYTF
TRBJ1-1 | - | TRBV25-1 | few | TGTGCCAGCAGTGAGCGACAACGGAACACTGAAGCTTTCTTT | CASSERQRNTEAFF
TRBJ1-4 | TRBD1 | TRBV18 | - | TGTGCCAGCTCACCCCGGACAGGATCTGGGGGTGGTGAAAAACTGTTTTTT | CASSPRTGSGGGEKLFF
TRBJ2-7 | TRBD1 | TRBV9 | - | TGTGCCAGCAGCGCCTCCGGGACAGGTTTATCCTACGAGCAGTACTTC | CASSASGTGLSYEQYF
TRBJ2-5 | TRBD2 | TRBV9 | - | TGTGCCAGCAGCGTAGGCGGGGGTCGAGAGACCCAGTACTTC | CASSVGGGRETQYF
TRBJ1-6 | TRBD1 | TRBV7-9 | few | TGTGCCAGCAGCTCACACGACGTACAGGGGGCAGGATCACCCCTCCACTTT | CASSSHDVQGAGSPLHF
TRBJ1-1 | - | TRBV7-2 | once | TGTGCCAGCAGCGGGGTGGGGGGGGCCGAAACTGAAGCTTTCTTT | CASSGVGGAETEAFF
TRBJ2-5 | TRBD1 | TRBV15 | once | TGTGCCACCAGCAGAAGGACAGGGCTCCAAGAGACCCAGTACTTC | CATSRRTGLQETQYF
TRBJ2-7 | TRBD2 | TRBV27 | once | TGTGCCAGCAGTACCGGGACTAGCGGGAGAAACGAGCAGTACTTC | CASSTGTSGRNEQYF
TRBJ1-2 | TRBD1 | TRBV5-6 | - | TGTGCCAGCAGCTTAACTACAGGGGAAGATGGCTACACCTTC | CASSLTTGEDGYTF